This entry lists 30 T cell receptor beta chains sequenced from one sample in a study of blood T cell repertoires in COVID-19. Assay used: immunoSEQ multiplex PCR; TCRdb lists only in-frame clones, some missing. This sample has 10,000 to 15,000 clones, with approximately 70% found just once. Material: peripheral blood. Receptors were obtained from a man in his 60s with COVID-19, enrolled during active disease.

V gene TRBV5-1 combines with J gene TRBJ2-5; D remains unclear. The ends were cut back, 1 base at V and 2 bases at J, with 9 bases in the middle. Germline V gene lookup returns CDR1 SGHRS and CDR2 YFSETQ. This CDR3 contains 14 residues. CDR3 coding DNA: TGCGCCAGCAGCTTGCTCTCTGTACAAGAGACCCAGTACTTC. This translates into CASSLLSVQETQYF.

This CDR3 reads CSVADTEAFF. CDR3 DNA: TGCAGCGTTGCGGACACTGAAGCTTTCTTT. The J gene is TRBJ1-1, the V gene TRBV29-1; no clear D gene. The CDR3 length is 10 residues. Germline loops: CDR1 SQVTM, CDR2 ANQGSEA. V shed 4 bases and J shed 3 bases, with 3 bases lying between them.

The chain uses TRBV27 and TRBJ2-5; D is possibly TRBD2 (6 bases). The CDR3 covers 12 residues. V lost 4 bases, J lost 7 bases, and 10 bases lay in between. The germline V gene encodes CDR1 MNHEY and CDR2 SMNVEV (reference sequence). CDR3 DNA: TGTGCCAGCAGTTATCAGGGAGGGACCCAGTACTTC. It specifies CASSYQGGTQYF.

The chain employs TRBV13 and TRBJ2-1, with a tentative D call TRBD1 (6 bases). V was pared by 3 bases and J by 5 bases, with 14 bases between. This CDR3 comprises 15 residues. The germline V gene has CDR1 PRHDT and CDR2 FYEKMQ (reference sequence). The DNA of the CDR3 is TGTGCCAGCAGCTTTAGTGGGGGCGGGCACAATGAGCAGTTCTTC. Encoded protein: CASSFSGGGHNEQFF.

J is TRBJ1-3 and V is TRBV6-5; tentatively, D is TRBD1 (6 bases). Germline CDR1 MNHEY, CDR2 SVGAGI. The CDR3 contains 14 residues. V lost 8 bases to trimming and J lost 0 bases, with 11 bases between them. The CDR3 here is CASHTGYSGNTIYF. The CDR3 region has the DNA TGTGCCAGCCACACAGGGTACTCTGGAAACACCATATATTTT.

The rearrangement joins TRBV4-2 to TRBJ1-6; D not resolved. This CDR3 is built from 10 residues. The germline CDR1 and CDR2 sequences are LGHNA and YNFKEQ. Trimming took off 8 bases at V and 9 bases at J, with 5 bases between the two ends. CDR3 in DNA: TGTGCCAGCCTCGGTTCACCCCTCCACTTT. It is translated as CASLGSPLHF.

CDR3 sequence: CAWSENSLYGYTF. CDR3 sequence (DNA): TGTGCCTGGAGTGAGAACAGCCTCTATGGCTACACCTTC. The genes are TRBV30 and TRBJ1-2; D uncertain. Per germline, CDR1 GTSNPN and CDR2 SVGIG (reference sequence). This CDR3 region has 13 residues. Between the trimmed V and J ends, which lost 1 base and 4 bases, there was a span of 10 bases.

The chain carries TRBV6-5 and TRBJ1-5, with D possibly being TRBD1 (5 bases). CDR3 length: 14 residues. CDR1 and CDR2 from the germline V gene are MNHEY and SVGAGI. Trimming cost V 11 bases and J 0 bases, with 14 bases left between them. CDR3 protein: CAAQVERSNQPQHF. CDR3 sequence (DNA): TGTGCCGCACAGGTCGAACGTAGCAATCAGCCCCAGCATTTT.

V and J are TRBV7-2 and TRBJ2-5, with 10 bases that match TRBD2. V was clipped by 4 bases and J by 0 bases; unmatched bases: 11. This CDR3 comprises 18 residues. Germline CDR1 and CDR2: SGHTA and FQGNSA. CDR3 region: CASSSDFSGGPYQETQYF. As DNA, the CDR3 is TGTGCCAGCAGCTCGGATTTTAGCGGGGGGCCGTACCAAGAGACCCAGTACTTC. The variable domain in full, completed from reference TRBV7-2 and TRBJ2-5, reads GAGVSQSPSNKVTEKGKDVELRCDPISGHTALYWYRQSLGQGLEFLIYFQGNSAPDKSGLPSDRFSAERTGGSVSTLTIQRTQQEDSAVYLCASSSDFSGGPYQETQYFGPGTRLLVL.

The chain links TRBV18 to TRBJ2-7; TRBD1 agrees at 11 bases. The V gene end was trimmed by 2 bases and the J gene end by 4 bases; junction bases not matched to a gene: 13. The CDR3 has 18 amino acids. Germline V gives CDR1 KGHSH, CDR2 LQKENI. The CDR3 protein is CASSPTGQGVGRGYEQYV. CDR3 coding DNA: TGTGCCAGCTCACCAACGGGACAGGGGGTGGGACGCGGGTACGAGCAGTACGTC.

The V and J genes are TRBV12-3 or TRBV12-4 and TRBJ1-1; tentative D call: TRBD1 (5 bases). There are 13 residues in the CDR3. V lost 5 bases to trimming and J lost 6 bases, with 13 bases between them. CDR3 residues: CASSQGPAAEAFF. DNA of the CDR3: TGTGCCAGCAGTCAGGGCCCCGCCGCTGAAGCTTTCTTT.

As for this clone: With a much larger clone just one base away, this may be a read error. The chain employs TRBV27 and TRBJ1-1; D unresolved. The CDR3 sequence is 17 residues long. The germline V gene encodes CDR1 MNHEY and CDR2 SMNVEV (reference sequence). CDR3 protein: CANSFTGSGWRNTEAFF. The CDR3 DNA is TGTGCCAACAGTTTTACGGGCTCGGGGTGGAGGAACACTGAAGCTTTCTTT.

The rearrangement links TRBV19 to TRBJ2-1, with 11 bases identical to TRBD2. The V and J ends lost 6 bases and 5 bases, in that order; junction bases with no gene match: 6. The CDR3 is 15 amino acids. In germline, CDR1 is LNHDA, CDR2 SQIVND (reference sequence). CDR3 in DNA: TGTGCCAGTAGCTCCGGACTAGCGGGTCACAATGAGCAGTTCTTC. Amino acids: CASSSGLAGHNEQFF.

This clone was counted between two and nine times. This chain links TRBV5-1 with TRBJ2-6, with TRBD1 matching over 8 bases. CDR3 length equals 16 residues. The germline CDR1 and CDR2 sequences are SGHRS and YFSETQ. The J segment lost 4 bases and the V segment lost 5 bases, leaving 8 bases of the junction unmatched. CDR3 loop: CASRGQVSSGANVLTF. The CDR3, as DNA: TGCGCCAGCAGGGGACAGGTCTCCTCCGGGGCCAACGTCCTGACTTTC.

This clone was observed a few times. The chain recombines TRBV5-6 with TRBJ2-7; no reliable D call. The V and J ends lost 4 bases and 2 bases respectively, with 13 bases between them. The CDR3 covers 14 residues. Germline V CDR1 and CDR2: SGHDT, YYEEEE. CDR3: CASSQLTPTYEQYF. The CDR3 bases are TGTGCCAGCAGCCAATTGACACCGACCTACGAGCAGTACTTC. The whole variable domain, remainder taken from reference TRBV5-6 and TRBJ2-7, is DAGVTQSPTHLIKTRGQQVTLRCSPKSGHDTVSWYQQALGQGPQFIFQYYEEEERQRGNFPDRFSGHQFPNYSSELNVNALLLGDSALYLCASSQLTPTYEQYFGPGTRLTVT.

This clone was seen just once. This chain links TRBV12-3 or TRBV12-4 with TRBJ1-6; D not resolved. The CDR3 runs 11 residues. CDR3 in DNA: TGTATCGGCTTCCTAGTGTCACCCCTCCACTTT. Translating gives CIGFLVSPLHF.

The chain joins TRBV24-1 to TRBJ2-7; D possibly corresponds to TRBD1 (6 bases). The V gene's germline CDR1 is KGHDR and CDR2 SFDVKD. The V end lost 1 base, the J end lost 6 bases, and 15 bases lay between the germline ends. The CDR3 has 15 residues. CDR3 in amino acids: CATSDFCRGGCEQYV. The CDR3 coding sequence is TGTGCCACCAGTGATTTCTGCAGGGGTGGATGCGAGCAGTACGTC.

This chain connects TRBV5-4 to TRBJ2-3; 16 bases fit TRBD2. Germline lookup yields CDR1 SGHNT and CDR2 YYREEE (reference sequence). Germline trimming cut 3 bases from V and 1 base from J; bases unmatched to any gene: 5. The CDR3 covers 18 residues. CDR3 protein: CASSSGGTSGRGTDTQYF. As DNA, the CDR3 is TGTGCCAGCAGCTCGGGGGGGACTAGCGGGAGGGGCACAGATACGCAGTATTTT.

The CDR3 DNA follows: TGTGCCAGCAGGAGAAGCGGCAGGGGCTACGAGCAGTACGTC. Its translation is CASRRSGRGYEQYV. The chain combines TRBV4-2 with TRBJ2-7, with a weak D call TRBD1 (6 bases). Trimming stripped 6 bases from V and 3 bases from J, with 15 bases between. The CDR3 spans 14 residues. Germline CDR1 is LGHNA and CDR2 is YNFKEQ.

This chain joins TRBV28 and TRBJ2-3; 7 bases line up with TRBD1. Germline CDR1 reads MDHEN; CDR2 reads SYDVKM. The CDR3 is 16 residues long. The junction had 10 bases not matched to a gene; V was cut back by 6 bases and J by 1 base. In nucleotides, the CDR3 is TGTGCCAGCAGAACAGGGGTACATCGGGGCACAGATACGCAGTATTTT. This translates into CASRTGVHRGTDTQYF.

The table lists this clone with a few counts. CDR3 DNA: TGTGCCAGCAGCTTGGAGGGGCGTAGCTACGAGCAGTACGTC. Protein sequence: CASSLEGRSYEQYV. The chain is built from TRBV5-6 and TRBJ2-7, with a possible D match to TRBD1 (5 bases). The CDR3 is 14 residues long. V lost 0 bases, J lost 3 bases, and 10 bases lay in between. CDR1 and CDR2 from the germline V gene are SGHDT and YYEEEE.

As regards this clone: In the same sample, other DNA sequences code for this CDR3. CDR3 in amino acids: CASSQGQAPNYGYTF. The CDR3 DNA is TGTGCCAGCAGCCAAGGACAGGCCCCTAACTATGGCTACACCTTC. This chain joins TRBV4-2 and TRBJ1-2; TRBD1 might be the D (6 bases). V shed 1 base and J shed 0 bases, with 9 bases lying between them. This CDR3 contains 15 residues. Germline CDR1 and CDR2: LGHNA and YNFKEQ.

This chain uses TRBV11-2 with TRBJ1-2; D is uncertain. V was shortened by 1 base and J by 2 bases, with 23 bases between the two germline ends. This CDR3 region has 19 residues. Germline loops: CDR1 SGHAT, CDR2 FQNNGV. The CDR3 region has the DNA TGTGCCAGCAGCTTAGGTACCCCCCTAACGAGGGAAAGGAACTATGGCTACACCTTC. It codes for CASSLGTPLTRERNYGYTF.

In DNA form, the CDR3 reads TGCAGCGTTGAAAGGAGGGGTACTGAAGCTTTCTTT. It yields the protein CSVERRGTEAFF. The gene calls are TRBV29-1 and TRBJ1-1, with D maybe TRBD1 (5 bases). The CDR3 sequence is 12 residues long. V dropped 2 bases and J dropped 5 bases, with 9 bases sitting between them. Per the germline V gene, CDR1 is SQVTM and CDR2 is ANQGSEA.

The chain combines TRBV25-1 with TRBJ1-1; 8 nucleotides agree with TRBD1. The CDR3 runs 14 residues. Germline V lookup: CDR1 MGHDK, CDR2 SYGVNS. V gave up 4 bases and J gave up 4 bases; unmatched junction bases: 5. The CDR3 DNA reads TGTGCCAGCAGTGCCGGACAGGGAAGCACTGAAGCTTTCTTT. Translating gives CASSAGQGSTEAFF.

A few counts support this clone. The chain carries TRBV5-6 and TRBJ1-2; the D gene is possibly TRBD1 (5 bases). The CDR3 contains 16 residues. The V gene lost 3 bases and the J gene lost 0 bases, with 15 bases spanning the gap. In germline, CDR1 is SGHDT, CDR2 YYEEEE. CDR3 in DNA: TGTGCCAGCAGCTGGGGGGGTGGGACCCCTAACTATGGCTACACCTTC. Protein: CASSWGGGTPNYGYTF.

This clone was counted a single time. V gene TRBV18 combines with J gene TRBJ2-6; D is undetermined. The CDR3 covers 15 residues. From germline, CDR1 is KGHSH and CDR2 LQKENI. Trimming shortened V by 6 bases and J by 2 bases, and 11 bases separated the two germline ends. In DNA form, the CDR3 reads TGTGCCAGCTCTCAAACACAAGCTGGGGCCAACGTCCTGACTTTC. Translated: CASSQTQAGANVLTF.

The sample holds a few counts of this clone. The chain couples TRBV7-8 to TRBJ2-1; a weak D match, TRBD2 (5 bases). Germline lookup yields CDR1 SGHVS and CDR2 FQNEAQ. The V end lost 1 base, the J end lost 5 bases, and 12 bases lay between the germline ends. The CDR3 length is 15 residues. The chain's CDR3 is CASSLGSSANNEQFF. The CDR3 nucleotides read TGTGCCAGCAGCTTAGGGAGTAGCGCAAACAATGAGCAGTTCTTC.

The V call is TRBV4-1, the J call TRBJ1-1; 8 nucleotides match TRBD1. The V and J ends lost 3 bases and 6 bases, in that order; junction bases with no gene match: 6. The CDR3 runs 14 residues. Per germline, CDR1 MGHRA and CDR2 YSYEKL. In DNA form, the CDR3 reads TGCGCCAGCAGCCAGACCGACAGGGGCCCTGAAGCTTTCTTT. This codes for CASSQTDRGPEAFF.

The genes are TRBV28 and TRBJ1-1; no definite D call. Germline V lookup: CDR1 MDHEN, CDR2 SYDVKM. Trimming took 7 bases from V and 10 from J, leaving 16 bases between them. This CDR3 is 12 amino acids long. Here the CDR3 reads CASNRPGRRAFF. Here the CDR3 DNA reads TGTGCCAGCAATAGACCCGGGAGGCGAGCTTTCTTT.